The subject of this entry is one T cell receptor (beta chain). The table lists this clonotype with many counts. Its cognate antigen has yet to be identified. Base qualities are not provided; no much larger clone lies one nucleotide away. CDR1 SGHTA and CDR2 FQGTGA are derived from the germline V gene. V gives up 1 base and J gives up 6 bases, and the segment between their germline ends measures 10 bases. The CDR3 runs 14 residues from the cysteine to the phenylalanine. Just the 42-base CDR3 DNA is kept, in frame starting at base 1. The data were taken from a study of T cells in Graves' hyperthyroidism and ophthalmopathy (dated by TCRdb to the late 2010s). Turning to the overall study: Peripheral blood was collected at initial diagnosis, before any treatment. Whether ophthalmopathy could be predicted prospectively was tested in an independent validation cohort made up of about 20 hyperthyroidism patients plus 17 patients who later progressed to ophthalmopathy. Thyroid tissue and blood T-cell repertoires from over 5 Graves' hyperthyroidism patients were also compared in the study. To identify TCR V-J signatures that set the groups apart, the researchers used a discovery cohort of 100 patients, made up of roughly 45 with Graves' ophthalmopathy and 57 with stable Graves' hyperthyroidism. According to the paper, TCR Vbeta CDR3 sequencing was carried out on approximately 140 peripheral blood samples, which came from some 41 ophthalmopathy, about 75 hyperthyroidism and approximately 17 progressor patients. After blood sampling, hyperthyroidism patients were treated with methimazole at a starting dose of 30 mg daily, and ophthalmopathy patients were treated with high-dose intravenous methylprednisolone. For training and testing, the 100 or so patients in the discovery cohort were randomly divided in a 7:3 ratio.

The TCR beta CDR3 regions were amplified from RNA transcripts. A first-round RT-PCR of the TCR CDR3 used the HTBI primer set with the Qiagen OneStep RT-PCR kit. Libraries were constructed in a second round of multiplex PCR, after which size selection and purification were carried out. Libraries were sequenced paired-end with 100 bp reads on an Illumina HiSeq2000. As for the authors' bioinformatics: SOAPnuke was used to process the raw data, with reads discarded if the reads contained adapters or uncalled bases, had a mean Phred below 15, or lacked an exact constant-primer or identifier match. High-quality paired reads were merged using COPE v1.2.5, and each unique nucleotide sequence was defined as a clonotype. MiTCR v1.1 was used to align the clonotypes against IMGT TRBV, TRBD and TRBJ reference segments. Only V-J combinations with frequency above 0.0001, covering 99% to 99.2% of repertoires, were analysed. A TCS score was defined as the ratio between F50 (clonal expansion) and ExV (chaos), using BLOSUM62-based TCRdist between CDR3 peptides within each V-J. Welch's t-statistics and random forest reduced 500 to 650 V-J features to 10 to 15, which were used in a naive Bayes classifier (R e1071). TCRdb reran the public reads through fastp at Q25 and MiXCR, keeping productive beta chains. Rows are unified per CDR3 protein, each entry keeping the most common DNA and genes. These V and J calls originate from TCRdb's pipeline instead of the authors' own analysis. The sample table lists about 640,000 distinct CDR3 sequences, 14% of them with a count of one. About 12% of the sample is taken by the ten largest.

Ophthalmopathy patients had moderately to severely active disease, Clinical Activity Score of at least 3, NOSPECS grade of at least 4, and duration under 3 months. Patients with uncontrolled infections, other autoimmune diseases, pregnancy or lactation were excluded. Diagnoses were established on the basis of clinical symptoms, serum thyroxine and TRAb, thyroid ultrasound, and orbital computed tomography. PBMCs were isolated from 10 ml of fresh peripheral blood by Ficoll-Paque density gradient centrifugation. Total RNA was extracted using Trizol reagent, and RNA quality was assessed on an Agilent 2100 Bioanalyzer. The paper's findings and limits, for the study overall: During validation, the model predicted progression to ophthalmopathy a median of around six months ahead of onset, with more than 55% sensitivity and 72.22% specificity. Ophthalmopathy was separated from stable hyperthyroidism by a 13 V-J signature model, with about 88% sensitivity and approximately 84% specificity obtained in cross-validation and 80%/75% obtained in testing. Blood samples also contained most of the expanded thyroid clonotypes (frequency above 0.001), which suggests that blood repertoires may reflect thyroid immune responses. No statistical method was used to fix the sample size in advance, and group allocation was not hidden from the investigators.

Sequenced input: blood. The clonotype was recovered from a woman aged 45-60 years with Graves' ophthalmopathy. The rearrangement joined TRBV7-3 to TRBJ1-5, with no confident D gene call. At the DNA level, the sequence is TGTGCCAGCAGCTTAAGTCCTGCTGTTCAGCCCCAGCATTTT. Its product reads: CASSLSPAVQPQHF.